This is a list of T cell receptor beta chains from one sample in a study of blood T cell repertoires in COVID-19. The table came from immunoSEQ multiplex PCR; TCRdb's copy has only in-frame clones and leaves some out. The sample has over 300,000 clones, about 90% seen once. Material: peripheral blood. All receptors derive from a man aged 18 to 29 with active or convalescent COVID-19. CDR3s include the opening cysteine and the closing phenylalanine or tryptophan. A D gene is named only where the DNA matches it firmly.

cdr3_nt	cdr3_aa	v_call	j_call	d_call
TGTGCCAGCAGTTATATGATAGCGGGAGGCTGGGAGCAGTACTTC	CASSYMIAGGWEQYF	TRBV6-5	TRBJ2-7	TRBD2
TGCGCCAGCAGCCACAACAGGGGGTCCTACGAGCAGTACTTC	CASSHNRGSYEQYF	TRBV4-1	TRBJ2-7	TRBD1
TGTGCCAGCAGCCAAGAGGAGTCACGAAGGACAGATACGCAGTATTTT	CASSQEESRRTDTQYF	TRBV14	TRBJ2-3	-
TGTGCCAGCAGAGGACAGGGGACGAATGGCTACACCTTC	CASRGQGTNGYTF	TRBV27	TRBJ1-2	TRBD1
TGTGCCAGCAGCAAAACTAGCGGGAGCGGCAATGAGCAGTTCTTC	CASSKTSGSGNEQFF	TRBV7-3	TRBJ2-1	TRBD2
TGCGCCAGCAGCTTGGGGGACTTACGCTCCTACAATGAGCAGTTCTTC	CASSLGDLRSYNEQFF	TRBV5-1	TRBJ2-1	-
TGTGCCATCCGACAGGGTGGAAATGAGCAGTTCTTC	CAIRQGGNEQFF	TRBV28	TRBJ2-1	TRBD1
TGTGCCAGCTCACCTCGGGACAGGGCTTCGTTGGGTCAGCCCCAGCATTTT	CASSPRDRASLGQPQHF	TRBV18	TRBJ1-5	TRBD1
TGTGCCAGCAGTTTTCTGGGTGGCGGGACCTACGAGCAGTACTTC	CASSFLGGGTYEQYF	TRBV27	TRBJ2-7	-
TGTGCCGGCAGTCCCACGGGAACAAGGAACACTGAAGCTTTCTTT	CAGSPTGTRNTEAFF	TRBV6-5	TRBJ1-1	-
TGTGCCAGCAGCCCGACGAGGAGTGGGAATGAAAAACTGTTTTTT	CASSPTRSGNEKLFF	TRBV7-9	TRBJ1-4	-
TGTGCCAGCAGGACCGGGACAGGGGGCACAGATACGCAGTATTTT	CASRTGTGGTDTQYF	TRBV2	TRBJ2-3	TRBD1
TGTGCCAGCAGCTTAGGTATACTAGCCGGGTACACAGATACGCAGTATTTT	CASSLGILAGYTDTQYF	TRBV11-2	TRBJ2-3	-
TGTGCCAGCAGCCGGACACAACTTAGATCTGGAAACACCATATATTTT	CASSRTQLRSGNTIYF	TRBV3-1/TRBV3-2	TRBJ1-3	-